This T cell receptor (beta chain) derives from a study of blood T cell repertoires in COVID-19. Study summary: Acute and convalescent COVID-19 samples came from the United States, Italy and Spain. PBMCs, B-cell-depleted T cells, or T cells were the source of the cDNA or gDNA that made up the material.

This clone was counted at least ten times. Deletions cut 4 bases from V and 3 bases from J, with 5 bases between. This CDR3 is 13 amino acids long. Germline CDR1 and CDR2: SGHDT and YYEEEE. Original processing methods: Using reference gene primer amplification, nucleated cell counts were estimated. Libraries were prepared by immunoSEQ multiplex PCR; TCRdb keeps only in-frame clonotypes and omits some of them. The DNA gave D and trimming, while V, J and clone size come from that table. The sample consists of approximately 380,000 clones, around 85% of them appearing once. Material: peripheral blood. The J gene is TRBJ1-6, the V gene TRBV5-6; D not resolved. The receptor was derived from a woman in her late teens or twenties with acute or convalescent COVID-19. The CDR3 nucleotides are TGTGCCAGCAGCCAGTTCTATAATTCACCCCTCCACTTT. It is translated as CASSQFYNSPLHF.